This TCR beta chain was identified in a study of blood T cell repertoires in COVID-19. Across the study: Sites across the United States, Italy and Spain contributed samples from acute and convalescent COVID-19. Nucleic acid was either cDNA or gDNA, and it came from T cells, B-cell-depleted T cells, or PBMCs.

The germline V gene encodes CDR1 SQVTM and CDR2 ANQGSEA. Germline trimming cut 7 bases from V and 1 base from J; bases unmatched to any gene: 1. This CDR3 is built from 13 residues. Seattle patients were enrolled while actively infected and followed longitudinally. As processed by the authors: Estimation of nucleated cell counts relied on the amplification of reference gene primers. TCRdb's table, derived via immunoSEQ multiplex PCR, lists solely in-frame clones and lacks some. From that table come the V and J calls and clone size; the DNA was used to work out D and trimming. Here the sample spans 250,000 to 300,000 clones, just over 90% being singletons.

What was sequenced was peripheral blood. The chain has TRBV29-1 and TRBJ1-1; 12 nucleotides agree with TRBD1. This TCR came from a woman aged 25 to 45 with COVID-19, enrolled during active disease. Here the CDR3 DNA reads TGCAGCGAGGGACAGGGGGCGAACACTGAAGCTTTCTTT. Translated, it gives CSEGQGANTEAFF. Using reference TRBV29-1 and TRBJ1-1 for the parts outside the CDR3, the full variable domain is SAVISQKPSRDICQRGTSLTIQCQVDSQVTMMFWYRQQPGQSLTLIATANQGSEATYESGFVIDKFPISRPNLTFSTLTVSNMSPEDSSIYLCSEGQGANTEAFFGQGTRLTVV.